The 21 T cell receptor beta chains below were found in one sample sequenced in a study of intratumoral heterogeneity in liver cancer. The method was immunoSEQ multiplex PCR; TCRdb's version includes in-frame clones alone and lacks a portion of them. The data contain roughly 7,000 clones, about three fifths of them singletons. Tumour samples came from separate, distinct regions of the hepatocellular carcinoma nodule. Sequenced here: tumor tissue, sampled before any cancer treatment. These receptor sequences come from a man aged 70 or older with hepatocellular carcinoma.

By sample fraction, this clone is medium-sized. The rearrangement uses TRBV4-3 and TRBJ1-6; D unresolved. Germline V gives CDR1 LGHNA, CDR2 YSLEER. The ends were cut back, 2 bases at V and 0 bases at J, with 5 bases in the middle. The CDR3 consists of 15 residues. CDR3 DNA sequence: TGCGCCAGCAGCCAAAGTGGCTCCTATAATTCACCCCTCCACTTT. Its translation: CASSQSGSYNSPLHF.

V usage is TRBV19 and J usage is TRBJ2-3, with D perhaps TRBD2 (5 bases). The CDR3 totals 15 residues. Trimming cost V 2 bases and J 0 bases, with 9 bases left between them. CDR1 is LNHDA and CDR2 is SQIVND in the germline V gene (reference sequence). CDR3 protein: CASSISGISTDTQYF. The CDR3 nucleotides are TGTGCCAGTAGTATATCGGGGATAAGCACAGATACGCAGTATTTT.

Here the CDR3 DNA reads TGCGCCAGCAGCTTGGATGGACAGGGTAACTATGGCTACACCTTC. It is translated as CASSLDGQGNYGYTF. The chain has TRBV5-1 and TRBJ1-2; 8 nucleotides agree with TRBD1. Germline V gene lookup returns CDR1 SGHRS and CDR2 YFSETQ. V shed 0 bases, J shed 1 base, and the junction held 2 bases outside the gene matches. CDR3 length: 15 amino acids.

This chain connects TRBV4-3 to TRBJ1-1; TRBD1 might be the D (5 bases). This CDR3 has 20 residues. The ends were cut back, 1 base at V and 1 base at J, with 25 bases in the middle. Looked up from germline, CDR1 is LGHNA and CDR2 is YSLEER. The DNA for the CDR3 is TGCGCCAGCAGCCAAGCCCTGTTCCCCCTTACCGGGACGCCGAACACTGAAGCTTTCTTT. Translation gives CASSQALFPLTGTPNTEAFF.

This chain links TRBV28 with TRBJ1-5; D uncertain. This CDR3 is 14 amino acids long. The V gene lost 1 base and the J gene lost 6 bases, with 10 bases spanning the gap. Per germline, CDR1 MDHEN and CDR2 SYDVKM. The CDR3 coding sequence is TGTGCCAGCAGTTTATCCCCCCACTCTCAGCCCCAGCATTTT. Translated, it gives CASSLSPHSQPQHF.

Judged by abundance, this clone is large. This chain uses TRBV7-9 with TRBJ1-1; 9 nucleotides agree with TRBD1. V lost 4 bases, J lost 5 bases, and 5 bases stayed unmatched. The CDR3 is 14 residues long. Germline CDR1 is SEHNR and CDR2 is FQNEAQ (reference sequence). The CDR3 nucleotides are TGTGCCAGCAGCTCGGGGACAGGGCAGACTGAAGCTTTCTTT. This encodes CASSSGTGQTEAFF. Complete variable domain (other parts from reference TRBV7-9 and TRBJ1-1): DTGVSQNPRHKITKRGQNVTFRCDPISEHNRLYWYRQTLGQGPEFLTYFQNEAQLEKSRLLSDRFSAERPKGSFSTLEIQRTEQGDSAMYLCASSSGTGQTEAFFGQGTRLTVV.

The rearrangement uses TRBV19 and TRBJ2-3, with TRBD2 matching over 7 bases. The V segment lost 2 bases and the J segment 2 bases; nucleotides outside the gene matches: 4. CDR3 length: 15 amino acids. CDR1 LNHDA and CDR2 SQIVND come from the germline V gene (reference sequence). CDR3 in amino acids: CASSIWRGNTDTQYF. The CDR3 DNA follows: TGTGCCAGTAGTATATGGCGGGGGAACACAGATACGCAGTATTTT.

This clone was found a few times. The chain uses TRBV30 and TRBJ1-1; 8 nucleotides line up with TRBD1. Germline V gene sequence: CDR1 GTSNPN, CDR2 SVGIG (reference sequence). This CDR3 is 14 amino acids long. Germline trimming cut 5 bases from V and 8 bases from J; bases unmatched to any gene: 13. DNA for the CDR3: TGTGCCTGGTCGATAGGACAGGGTAAGGGGGAAGCTTTCTTT. Translating gives CAWSIGQGKGEAFF.

The chain uses TRBV6-6 and TRBJ1-4; 10 bases fit TRBD1. The CDR3 has 15 residues. Germline V gene sequence: CDR1 MNHNY, CDR2 SVGAGI (reference sequence). J lost 5 bases, V lost 2 bases, and 2 bases had no gene match. The CDR3 sequence: CASSYPGQGNEKLFF. As DNA, the CDR3 is TGTGCCAGCAGTTACCCGGGACAGGGGAATGAAAAACTGTTTTTT.

The rearrangement joins TRBV19 to TRBJ2-6, with D perhaps matching TRBD1 or TRBD2 (5 bases each). V was trimmed by 0 bases and J by 0 bases, leaving 6 bases between them. CDR3 size: 16 residues. Germline V gives CDR1 LNHDA, CDR2 SQIVND (reference sequence). In nucleotides, the CDR3 is TGTGCCAGTAGTATAGATGGGGGCTCTGGGGCCAACGTCCTGACTTTC. It codes for CASSIDGGSGANVLTF.

The V call is TRBV4-1, the J call TRBJ1-3; D might be TRBD1 (5 bases). Germline V gene lookup returns CDR1 MGHRA and CDR2 YSYEKL. The CDR3 length is 16 residues. The germline V and J ends were trimmed by 2 bases and 0 bases, with 11 bases remaining between them. The CDR3 sequence: CASSQSPGRSGNTIYF. The CDR3 nucleotides are TGCGCCAGCAGCCAATCGCCGGGGCGCTCTGGAAACACCATATATTTT.

A remark on this clone: At one boundary the junction diverges from the germline segment, which might be a read error. The rearrangement links TRBV4-1 to TRBJ1-3; a weak D match, TRBD1 (5 bases). CDR3 size: 13 residues. CDR1 is MGHRA and CDR2 is YSYEKL in the germline V gene. The CDR3 here is CASSQVQDGPSFF. The DNA for the CDR3 is TGCGCCAGCAGCCAAGTACAGGACGGCCCCTCTTTTTTT.

This clone was seen a handful of times. The chain recombines TRBV6-5 with TRBJ1-2; D might be TRBD1 (5 bases). There are 14 residues in the CDR3. With 10 bases removed from V and 1 base from J, the gap between germline ends came to 16 bases. Germline values: CDR1 MNHEY, CDR2 SVGAGI. CDR3 DNA sequence: TGTGCCACATGGGGGGGAGAGGGTAACTATGGCTACACCTTC. Residues: CATWGGEGNYGYTF.

The rearrangement uses TRBV18 and TRBJ1-5; D call uncertain. Looked up from germline, CDR1 is KGHSH and CDR2 is LQKENI. The CDR3 extends over 15 amino acids. Trimming stripped 2 bases from V and 8 bases from J, with 16 bases between. The CDR3 DNA is TGTGCCAGCTCACCATCGTCCGGACCGGTTGAGCCCCAGCATTTT. Translating gives CASSPSSGPVEPQHF. Based on the CDR3 plus reference TRBV18 and TRBJ1-5, the full variable domain is NAGVMQNPRHLVRRRGQEARLRCSPMKGHSHVYWYRQLPEEGLKFMVYLQKENIIDESGMPKERFSAEFPKEGPSILRIQQVVRGDSAAYFCASSPSSGPVEPQHFGDGTRLSIL.

This clone is medium-sized. The gene calls are TRBV5-4 and TRBJ2-1, with D perhaps TRBD1 (5 bases). CDR1 is SGHNT and CDR2 is YYREEE in the germline V gene (reference sequence). The CDR3 loop spans 13 amino acids. V lost 3 bases to trimming and J lost 9 bases, with 13 bases between them. The CDR3: CASSYRSAIEQFF. CDR3 nucleotide sequence: TGTGCCAGCAGCTACAGGTCCGCCATTGAGCAGTTCTTC.

CDR3 in amino acids: CASSLSKGLDEQYF. The DNA of the CDR3 is TGTGCCAGCAGTTTATCGAAAGGACTCGACGAGCAGTACTTC. This chain joins TRBV27 and TRBJ2-7; the D gene is possibly TRBD2 (5 bases). Deletions cut 0 bases from V and 5 bases from J, with 11 bases between. Germline CDR1 and CDR2: MNHEY and SMNVEV (reference sequence). The CDR3 contains 14 residues.

This rearrangement joins TRBV6-6 to TRBJ1-5, with 8 nucleotides matching TRBD1. This CDR3 region has 16 residues. The germline V gene encodes CDR1 MNHNY and CDR2 SVGAGI (reference sequence). V gave up 6 bases and J gave up 4 bases; unmatched junction bases: 11. CDR3 coding DNA: TGTGCCAGCAGCAATGGACGACAGGGGTCAAATCAGCCCCAGCATTTT. This codes for CASSNGRQGSNQPQHF.

Only a few counts were recorded for this clone. The V and J genes are TRBV5-5 and TRBJ1-1; D not resolved. This CDR3 has 13 residues. Trimming pared 7 bases from V and 4 bases from J, leaving 14 bases between. Germline V lookup: CDR1 SGHKS, CDR2 YYEKEE (reference sequence). In nucleotides, the CDR3 is TGTGCCAGCGGGTGGGAGGATGTCACTGAAGCTTTCTTT. Translation gives CASGWEDVTEAFF.

This clone was seen a handful of times. This chain uses TRBV10-1 with TRBJ1-2; D is perhaps TRBD1 (5 bases). The CDR3 loop spans 13 amino acids. Per germline, CDR1 WNHNN and CDR2 SYGVQD (reference sequence). V was pared by 0 bases and J by 5 bases, with 7 bases between. The CDR3 region has the DNA TGCGCCAGCAGTGAGTCCGGGGGATATGGCTACACCTTC. This gives the protein CASSESGGYGYTF.

Only a few counts were recorded for this clone. V gene TRBV6-1 combines with J gene TRBJ1-6; D not certain. The CDR3 sequence is 14 residues long. The germline V and J ends were trimmed by 3 bases and 13 bases, with 16 bases remaining between them. The germline V gene has CDR1 MNHNS and CDR2 SASEGT. The CDR3 nucleotides read TGTGCCAGCAGTGAGTGGCACTCTTCAGTTCCCCTCCACTTT. It codes for CASSEWHSSVPLHF.

V is TRBV6-1 and J is TRBJ2-3; the match to TRBD2 covers 7 bases. With V trimmed by 3 bases and J by 6 bases, 9 bases remained unmatched. The CDR3 is 15 amino acids. Germline CDR1 and CDR2: MNHNS and SASEGT. For the CDR3, the DNA is TGTGCCAGCAGTGACAGCGGGGCCGGACGGGATACGCAGTATTTT. It codes for CASSDSGAGRDTQYF.